Sequencing of this T cell receptor beta chain was carried out in a study of T cell responses to AZD1222 COVID-19 vaccine. On the study more broadly: It was second doses at about 4 or about 12 weeks that were pooled.

Clones were read by immunoSEQ multiplex PCR, and TCRdb kept only the in-frame ones, dropping some. The sample consists of about 97,000 clones, roughly 80% of them appearing once. The CDR3 spans 18 residues. The V and J ends lost 4 bases and 5 bases, in that order; junction bases with no gene match: 15. CDR1 and CDR2 (germline): LGHNA, YSLEER. Sequencing was performed on peripheral blood, taken on day 0 of AZD1222 vaccination. The origin of this receptor is an adult in good health. V usage is TRBV4-3 and J usage is TRBJ2-2, with 8 bases lining up with TRBD2. CDR3 residues: CASSRETLAGRGTGELFF. The CDR3 DNA reads as TGCGCCAGCAGCCGGGAGACTCTAGCCGGGAGGGGAACCGGGGAGCTGTTTTTT.